These 18 T cell receptor beta chains were all obtained from the same sample, sequenced in a study of T cells expressing NK-cell markers. TCRdb reanalyzed the 5' RACE reads, giving one entry per CDR3 protein sequence and no DNA. The sample table includes 150,000 to 180,000 distinct CDR3 sequences. The sequenced sample was blood T cells: a sorted CD56 or NKG2C T cell subset, CD4+ or CD8+ T cells, or bulk PBMC T cells (not recorded which). These receptors were taken from a woman aged 45-59 years in good health.

This chain joins TRBV11-2 and TRBJ2-1; TCRdb's D call, TRBD2, is unchecked because there is no DNA. Looked up from germline, CDR1 is SGHAT and CDR2 is FQNNGV. CDR3 length: 18 amino acids. The CDR3 is CASSPSPQAGGPHNEQFF. The full variable domain, in which reference TRBV11-2 and TRBJ2-1 provide the parts outside the CDR3, is EAGVAQSPRYKIIEKRQSVAFWCNPISGHATLYWYQQILGQGPKLLIQFQNNGVVDDSQLPKDRFSAERLKGVDSTLKIQPAKLEDSAVYLCASSPSPQAGGPHNEQFFGPGTRLTVL.

This sequence joins TRBV3-1 and TRBJ2-1; the D gene TCRdb calls, TRBD2, cannot be checked with no DNA. This CDR3 contains 18 residues. Germline V gene sequence: CDR1 LGHDT, CDR2 YNNKEL (reference sequence). The CDR3: CASSQDLRTSPPYNEQFF.

V and J are TRBV12-3 or TRBV12-4 and TRBJ2-1; TCRdb indicates TRBD1, and absent DNA this call remains unverified. The CDR3 has 14 amino acids. CDR3 loop: CASSSPGRDNEQFF.

This rearrangement joins TRBV6-5 to TRBJ2-3. CDR3 length: 13 residues. CDR1 is MNHEY, CDR2 SVGAGI, per germline. Here the CDR3 reads CASSYFNGDTQYF.

The chain is built from TRBV5-1 and TRBJ2-1; the TCRdb call, TRBD2, lacks DNA for checking. This CDR3 is 13 amino acids long. Germline lookup yields CDR1 SGHRS and CDR2 YFSETQ. CDR3 loop: CASSLGLAIEQFF.

The CDR3 here is CASSLGLYNEQFF. The rearrangement joins TRBV7-3 to TRBJ2-1. This CDR3 region has 13 residues. Germline CDR1 SGHTA, CDR2 FQGTGA.

The chain couples TRBV15 to TRBJ2-7; TCRdb calls TRBD1, which cannot be checked without DNA. Germline lookup yields CDR1 LNHNV and CDR2 YYDKDF (reference sequence). The CDR3 loop spans 11 amino acids. The CDR3 loop is CATSTQGVQYF. Combining the CDR3 with reference TRBV15 and TRBJ2-7 gives the whole variable domain DAMVIQNPRYQVTQFGKPVTLSCSQTLNHNVMYWYQQKSSQAPKLLFHYYDKDFNNEADTPDNFQSRRPNTSFCFLDIRSPGLGDTAMYLCATSTQGVQYFGPGTRLTVT.

The chain uses TRBV7-9 and TRBJ2-5; TCRdb's D call of TRBD1 is untestable without DNA. This CDR3 is built from 14 residues. Germline CDR1 and CDR2: SEHNR and FQNEAQ (reference sequence). The CDR3 is CASSPAGGAETQYF.

V gene TRBV5-1 combines with J gene TRBJ2-7; checking the TCRdb D call of TRBD1 is not possible without DNA. The CDR3 covers 15 residues. Germline V gene data show CDR1 as SGHRS and CDR2 as YFSETQ. CDR3 residues: CASSLQGGSSYEQYF.

J is TRBJ2-1 and V is TRBV11-3. The CDR3 contains 13 residues. Germline CDR1 is SGHNT and CDR2 is YENEEA. CDR3: CASSAHNGDCQFF.

The J gene is TRBJ2-7, the V gene TRBV6-5; lacking DNA, the TRBD2 call made by TCRdb goes unchecked. This CDR3 spans 14 amino acids. The germline gives CDR1 MNHEY, CDR2 SVGAGI. CDR3 region: CASRRAYPPYEQYF.

V is TRBV5-1 and J is TRBJ2-3. Per the germline V gene, CDR1 is SGHRS and CDR2 is YFSETQ. The length of the CDR3 is 14 residues. CDR3 amino acids: CASWSSFSTDTQYF.

The chain couples TRBV5-1 to TRBJ2-1; there is no DNA to check the TCRdb D call of TRBD2. CDR3 length equals 16 residues. CDR1 and CDR2 (germline): SGHRS, YFSETQ. This CDR3 is CASSLGLGGIYNEQFF.

The chain carries TRBV6-5 and TRBJ2-1; the D call of TRBD2 rests on TCRdb alone, since no DNA is present to check it. CDR1 and CDR2 (germline): MNHEY, SVGAGI. The CDR3 has 13 residues. CDR3 loop: CASGRGVYNEQFF.

This chain connects TRBV3-1 to TRBJ2-1; there is no DNA to check the TCRdb D call of TRBD1. The CDR3 consists of 15 residues. Germline CDR1 and CDR2: LGHDT and YNNKEL (reference sequence). The CDR3 reads CASSLTGTGLNEQFF.

The V gene is TRBV11-2, the J gene TRBJ2-7; no DNA is available, so the TRBD1 call from TCRdb remains unchecked. CDR3 length equals 21 residues. Germline values: CDR1 SGHAT, CDR2 FQNNGV. The chain's CDR3 is CASSLDRVEQGDLSPFYEQYF.

J is TRBJ2-1 and V is TRBV27; with no DNA, the TCRdb D assignment of TRBD2 cannot be verified. The CDR3 length is 15 residues. Germline lookup yields CDR1 MNHEY and CDR2 SMNVEV (reference sequence). This chain's CDR3 is CASSLRDSSYNEQFF.

The V call is TRBV20-1, the J call TRBJ2-6. CDR3 length: 13 residues. Germline CDR1 is DFQATT and CDR2 is SNEGSKA (reference sequence). CDR3 sequence: CSAREAGANVLTF.